This is a list of T cell receptor beta chains from one sample in a study of cytomegalovirus exposure and HLA in healthy donors. Generated by immunoSEQ multiplex PCR, the TCRdb table keeps only in-frame clones and is missing some. Of 100,000 to 150,000 clones in the sample, approximately 81% are singletons; the top ten hold less than 0.75%. Source material: PBMCs. These receptors originate from a man between 18 and 29 years old in good health and CMV-seronegative. The CDR3 runs from the conserved cysteine through the conserved F or W. The D gene is left open where the match is weak. A row's size may be missing; if present it is once, few, many or a size class.

>TRBJ2-2|.|.|TRBV6-5|15
CASRWTPVNTGELFF
TGTGCCAGCAGGTGGACACCTGTTAACACCGGGGAGCTGTTTTTT
>TRBJ2-3|.|.|TRBV4-2|15
CASSARVPGTDTQYF
TGTGCCAGCAGCGCTCGCGTCCCGGGCACAGATACGCAGTATTTT
>TRBJ1-5|.|.|TRBV5-4|18
CASSLARRTPESDQPQHF
TGTGCCAGCAGCTTGGCGCGACGGACACCGGAATCAGATCAGCCCCAGCATTTT
>TRBJ1-2|.|.|TRBV5-6|12
CASQTGNYGYTF
TGTGCCAGCCAAACAGGGAACTATGGCTACACCTTC
>TRBJ2-7|.|TRBD1|TRBV6-5|15
CASSYTGQGPYEQYF
TGTGCCAGCAGTTACACGGGACAGGGCCCCTACGAGCAGTACTTC
>TRBJ2-7|few|TRBD1|TRBV5-4|15
CASSLDRVDSYEQYF
TGTGCCAGCAGCCTGGACAGGGTTGACTCCTACGAGCAGTACTTC
>TRBJ2-5|.|.|TRBV2|11
CASTPRETQYF
TGTGCCAGCACCCCCCGGGAGACCCAGTACTTC
>TRBJ1-1|.|.|TRBV2|15
CASRGNRALNTEAFF
TGTGCCAGCAGAGGTAACAGGGCTCTGAACACTGAAGCTTTCTTT
>TRBJ2-7|.|.|TRBV7-9|12
CASSSPGNEQYF
TGTGCCAGCAGCTCCCCCGGGAACGAGCAGTACTTC
>TRBJ2-7|few|TRBD2|TRBV30|13
CAWTAGDSYEQYF
TGTGCCTGGACCGCGGGAGACTCCTACGAGCAGTACTTC
>TRBJ1-2|.|.|TRBV2|12
CASSSRSYGYTF
TGTGCCAGCAGCTCCAGATCCTATGGCTACACCTTC
>TRBJ2-7|.|.|TRBV4-1|17
CASSQGVLQRSLSEQYF
TGCGCCAGCAGCCAAGGAGTCCTACAGAGAAGCCTTTCCGAGCAGTACTTC
>TRBJ2-7|.|.|TRBV19|13
CASSNALTYEQYF
TGTGCCAGTAGTAACGCGTTAACCTACGAGCAGTACTTC
>TRBJ2-2|.|TRBD2|TRBV6-4|15
CASSRLASNTGELFF
TGTGCCAGCAGCCGACTAGCGTCGAACACCGGGGAGCTGTTTTTT
>TRBJ1-2|.|.|TRBV5-1|14
CASSLTYGQQGYTF
TGCGCCAGCAGCTTGACCTACGGACAGCAAGGCTACACCTTC
>TRBJ2-3|.|.|TRBV4-3|16
CASSQGASVGTDTQYF
TGCGCCAGCAGCCAAGGAGCTAGCGTGGGCACAGATACGCAGTATTTT
>TRBJ1-6|.|.|TRBV10-1|15
CASSESRGAKSPLHF
TGCGCCAGCAGTGAGTCACGGGGGGCGAAATCACCCCTCCACTTT
>TRBJ1-1|.|.|TRBV29-1|15
CSVEDHQGNYTEAFF
TGCAGCGTTGAAGATCATCAGGGGAACTACACTGAAGCTTTCTTT
>TRBJ1-2|.|TRBD1|TRBV18|14
CASSRGTGNYGYTF
TGTGCCAGCTCACGGGGGACAGGCAACTATGGCTACACCTTC
>TRBJ2-5|.|TRBD2|TRBV30|15
CAWNPRRGGGETQYF
TGTGCCTGGAACCCCCGGCGGGGGGGTGGAGAGACCCAGTACTTC
>TRBJ1-6|.|TRBD1|TRBV7-8|13
CASSEDRTAPLHF
TGTGCCAGCAGCGAGGACAGGACGGCACCCCTCCACTTT
>TRBJ1-4|.|.|TRBV11-2|14
CASSPPDFYEKLFF
TGTGCCAGCAGCCCTCCGGACTTCTATGAAAAACTGTTTTTT
>TRBJ2-2|.|.|TRBV2|15
CASSDYREGTGELFF
TGTGCCAGCAGTGACTATCGAGAGGGCACCGGGGAGCTGTTTTTT
>TRBJ2-1|.|.|TRBV27|13
CASSPGALDEQFF
TGTGCCAGCAGCCCTGGTGCGCTAGATGAGCAGTTCTTC
>TRBJ2-3|once|.|TRBV7-2|12
CASGGSGDTQYF
TGTGCCAGCGGAGGGTCGGGGGATACGCAGTATTTT
>TRBJ2-1|few|TRBD1|TRBV18|12
CASSLGTGEQFF
TGTGCCAGCTCACTCGGGACAGGGGAGCAGTTCTTC